This T cell receptor beta chain was identified during a study of cytotoxic CD8 clonotypes in ibrutinib-treated CLL. Study-wide context: Responses comprised around 24 partial and 2 complete; at median around six years, approximately 15 remained remitted and about twelve progressed.

Depth targeted 1 in 200,000 to 1 in 1 million T cells, averaging approximately 9.9x coverage per clonotype. TCRdb's copy holds only in-frame clones and misses some; the assay was immunoSEQ multiplex PCR. The table shows under 35,000 clones, with almost 70% occurring only once. On this clone itself: Its cognate antigen is unknown.

Study-level findings and limits: Rare overall, public clonotypes shrank or held steady under therapy. Clonality measured at baseline exceeded age-matched healthy donors, tracking circulating CD8+ T-cell counts.

The sequence derives from a human donor with chronic lymphocytic leukemia. The sequencing used PBMCs, collected after 24 months of ibrutinib treatment.

Here the CDR3 DNA reads TGTGCCTGGAGTGGGCGGCCCCCCCCAGATACGCAGTATTTT. It encodes CAWSGRPPPDTQYF. This sequence joins TRBV30 and TRBJ2-3; D call uncertain. The ends were cut back, 1 base at V and 4 bases at J, with 12 bases in the middle. Germline V lookup: CDR1 GTSNPN, CDR2 SVGIG (reference sequence). The CDR3 contains 14 residues.